Below are 11 T cell receptor beta chains sequenced from a single sample in a study of OX40 agonist ivuxolimab in advanced cancers. Assay: immunoSEQ multiplex PCR; the TCRdb copy retains only in-frame clones and omits some. The table includes about 22,000 clones, 65% to 80% detected once. The sample here was CD4+ or CD8+ T cells sorted from blood, taken in a trial of the OX40 agonist ivuxolimab. These receptors all stem from an adult with an advanced solid tumor such as melanoma, head and neck, liver or kidney cancer.

This chain uses TRBV4-1 with TRBJ2-6; D is unclear. Germline lookup yields CDR1 MGHRA and CDR2 YSYEKL. V lost 1 base and J 0 bases, leaving 7 bases between the germline ends. CDR3 size: 16 residues. The CDR3 protein is CASSQGPNSGANVLTF. CDR3 nucleotides: TGCGCCAGCAGCCAAGGGCCGAACTCTGGGGCCAACGTCCTGACTTTC.

The chain uses TRBV27 and TRBJ1-4; 7 bases agree with TRBD1. V lost 6 bases and J lost 8; bases outside the gene matches: 3. Germline V lookup: CDR1 MNHEY, CDR2 SMNVEV (reference sequence). This CDR3 is built from 12 residues. The CDR3 loop is CASRETGEKLFF. DNA of the CDR3: TGTGCCAGCAGGGAGACAGGGGAAAAACTGTTTTTT. The complete variable domain, with remaining parts taken from reference TRBV27 and TRBJ1-4, reads EAQVTQNPRYLITVTGKKLTVTCSQNMNHEYMSWYRQDPGLGLRQIYYSMNVEVTDKGDVPEGYKVSRKEKRNFPLILESPSPNQTSLYFCASRETGEKLFFGSGTQLSVL.

This chain joins TRBV1 and TRBJ1-5; TRBD1, the D gene given by the table, was not confirmed from the DNA. TRBV1 is assigned pseudogene status. There are 16 residues in the CDR3. The CDR3 spells CTSSLFKPLRPSPQHF. The CDR3 coding sequence is TGCACCAGCAGCCTCTTTAAGCCACTCAGGCCCAGCCCCCAGCATTTT.

The V gene is TRBV4-3, the J gene TRBJ2-7; TRBD2 matches 11 bases. V lost 3 bases, J lost 6 bases, and 4 bases stayed unmatched. The CDR3 is 14 residues long. The germline gives CDR1 LGHNA, CDR2 YSLEER. The CDR3 nucleotides are TGCGCCAGCAGCCATACTAGCGGGGGTTCCGAGCAGTACTTC. This sequence encodes CASSHTSGGSEQYF.

The chain uses TRBV11-2 and TRBJ2-1, with a weak D call TRBD2 (6 bases). Trimming stripped 1 base from V and 7 bases from J, with 8 bases between. Germline lookup yields CDR1 SGHAT and CDR2 FQNNGV. The CDR3 runs 13 residues. CDR3: CASSLVGGNEQFF. CDR3 sequence (DNA): TGTGCCAGCAGCTTAGTCGGAGGGAATGAGCAGTTCTTC.

In its sample, this clone was seen once. The chain has TRBV5-5 and TRBJ2-7, with 8 bases fitting TRBD1. This CDR3 spans 15 amino acids. Germline loops: CDR1 SGHKS, CDR2 YYEKEE (reference sequence). The V gene end was trimmed by 1 base and the J gene end by 2 bases; junction bases not matched to a gene: 5. CDR3: CASSLWWTGTYEQYF. CDR3 sequence (DNA): TGTGCCAGCAGCTTGTGGTGGACAGGGACCTACGAGCAGTACTTC.

The rearrangement joins TRBV7-2 to TRBJ1-5; D call uncertain. This CDR3 has 15 residues. The V end was cut by 4 bases, the J end by 2 bases, with 12 bases between. Germline lookup yields CDR1 SGHTA and CDR2 FQGNSA. CDR3 protein: CASSSRTDGNQPQHF. The CDR3 bases are TGTGCCAGCAGCTCCAGGACGGATGGCAATCAGCCCCAGCATTTT.

This chain uses TRBV7-8 with TRBJ1-2; TRBD1 aligns across 7 bases. The CDR3 runs 16 residues. Germline assignment: CDR1 SGHVS and CDR2 FQNEAQ. Unmatched junction bases numbered 13, after V lost 5 bases and J lost 4 bases. DNA of the CDR3: TGTGCCAGCAGCCGCCCCGGGACAGCCGACCTCTATGGCTACACCTTC. It yields the protein CASSRPGTADLYGYTF.

As concerns this clone: Other DNA sequences in the sample encode the same CDR3. The rearrangement joins TRBV4-2 to TRBJ2-3; D is possibly TRBD1 (6 bases). The CDR3 contains 18 residues. V lost 3 bases and J 4 bases, leaving 23 bases between the germline ends. From germline, CDR1 is LGHNA and CDR2 YNFKEQ. The CDR3 protein is CASSQAIGGGGVADTQYF. The CDR3 bases are TGTGCCAGCAGCCAGGCAATAGGGGGTGGGGGAGTTGCAGATACGCAGTATTTT.

V usage is TRBV7-8 and J usage is TRBJ1-2; D uncertain. The CDR3 has 18 residues. CDR1 and CDR2 (germline): SGHVS, FQNEAQ. V lost 5 bases, J lost 0 bases, and 22 bases lay in between. CDR3 sequence (DNA): TGTGCCAGCAGCCTCGGTGCACGGGTCAGGTACCCTAACTATGGCTACACCTTC. The encoded protein is CASSLGARVRYPNYGYTF.

The chain couples TRBV4-3 to TRBJ1-2; TRBD1 matches 12 bases. V dropped 4 bases and J dropped 4; count of bases not matched to a gene: 4. Per germline, CDR1 LGHNA and CDR2 YSLEER. The CDR3 consists of 15 residues. The DNA for the CDR3 is TGCGCCAGCAGCCCTGGGACAGGGGGCGGCTATGGCTACACCTTC. Translation gives CASSPGTGGGYGYTF.